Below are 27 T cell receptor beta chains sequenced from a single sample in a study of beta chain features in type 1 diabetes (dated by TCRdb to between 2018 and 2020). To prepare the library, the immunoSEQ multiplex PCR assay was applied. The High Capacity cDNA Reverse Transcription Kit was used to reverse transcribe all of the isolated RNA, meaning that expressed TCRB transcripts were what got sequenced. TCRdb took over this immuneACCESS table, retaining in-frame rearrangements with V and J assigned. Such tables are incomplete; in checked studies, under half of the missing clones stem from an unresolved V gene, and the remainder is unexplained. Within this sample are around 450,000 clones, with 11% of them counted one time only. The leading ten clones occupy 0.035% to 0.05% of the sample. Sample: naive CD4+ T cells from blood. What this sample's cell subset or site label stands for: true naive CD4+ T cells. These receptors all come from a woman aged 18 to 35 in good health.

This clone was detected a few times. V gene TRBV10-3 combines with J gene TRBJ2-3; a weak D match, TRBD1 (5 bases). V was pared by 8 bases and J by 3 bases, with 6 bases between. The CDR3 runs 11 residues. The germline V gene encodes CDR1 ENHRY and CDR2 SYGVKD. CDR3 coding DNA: TGTGCCATCGGGGCGACAGATACGCAGTATTTT. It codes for CAIGATDTQYF.

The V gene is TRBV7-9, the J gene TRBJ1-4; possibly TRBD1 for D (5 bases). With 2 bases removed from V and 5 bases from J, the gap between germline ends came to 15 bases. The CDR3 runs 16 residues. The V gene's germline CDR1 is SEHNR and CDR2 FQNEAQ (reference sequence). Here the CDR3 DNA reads TGTGCCAGCAGCTTATCTCCGGGACGGGGGAATGAAAAACTGTTTTTT. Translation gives CASSLSPGRGNEKLFF.

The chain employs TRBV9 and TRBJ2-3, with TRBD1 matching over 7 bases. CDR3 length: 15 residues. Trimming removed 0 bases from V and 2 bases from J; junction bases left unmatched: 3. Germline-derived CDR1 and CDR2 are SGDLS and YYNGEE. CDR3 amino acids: CASSVAQGYTDTQYF. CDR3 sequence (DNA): TGTGCCAGCAGCGTAGCACAGGGGTACACAGATACGCAGTATTTT.

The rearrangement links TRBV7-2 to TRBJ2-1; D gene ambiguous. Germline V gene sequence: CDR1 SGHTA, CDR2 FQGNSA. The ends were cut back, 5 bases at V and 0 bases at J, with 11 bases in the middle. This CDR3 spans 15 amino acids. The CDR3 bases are TGTGCCAGCAGCCCACAGATCAGCTCCTACAATGAGCAGTTCTTC. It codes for CASSPQISSYNEQFF.

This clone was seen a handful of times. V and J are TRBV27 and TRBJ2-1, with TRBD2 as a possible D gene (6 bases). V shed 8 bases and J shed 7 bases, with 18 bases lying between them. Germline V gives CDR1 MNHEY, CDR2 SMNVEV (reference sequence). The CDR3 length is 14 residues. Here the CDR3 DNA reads TGTGCCAGCGAGACTAGTCGGGGCCAAAATGAGCAGTTCTTC. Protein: CASETSRGQNEQFF.

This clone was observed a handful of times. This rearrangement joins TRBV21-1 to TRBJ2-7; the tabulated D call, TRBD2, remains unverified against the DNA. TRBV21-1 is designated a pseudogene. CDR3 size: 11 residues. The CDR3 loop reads CASSNTSEQYV. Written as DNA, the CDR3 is TGTGCCAGCAGCAACACCAGCGAGCAGTACGTC.

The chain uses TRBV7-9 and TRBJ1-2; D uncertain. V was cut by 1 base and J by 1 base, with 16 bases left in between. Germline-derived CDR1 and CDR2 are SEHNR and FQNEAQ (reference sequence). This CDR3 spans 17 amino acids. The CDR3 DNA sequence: TGTGCCAGCAGCTTAGACCAGATTTCGTTTGGTAACTATGGCTACACCTTC. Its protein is CASSLDQISFGNYGYTF. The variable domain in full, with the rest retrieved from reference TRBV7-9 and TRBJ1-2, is DTGVSQNPRHKITKRGQNVTFRCDPISEHNRLYWYRQTLGQGPEFLTYFQNEAQLEKSRLLSDRFSAERPKGSFSTLEIQRTEQGDSAMYLCASSLDQISFGNYGYTFGSGTRLTVV.

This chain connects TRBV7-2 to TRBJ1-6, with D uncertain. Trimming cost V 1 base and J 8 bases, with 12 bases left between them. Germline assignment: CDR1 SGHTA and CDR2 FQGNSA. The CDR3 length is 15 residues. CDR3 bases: TGTGCCAGCAGCTTAGGGATCATCCCTTATTCACCCCTCCACTTT. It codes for CASSLGIIPYSPLHF.

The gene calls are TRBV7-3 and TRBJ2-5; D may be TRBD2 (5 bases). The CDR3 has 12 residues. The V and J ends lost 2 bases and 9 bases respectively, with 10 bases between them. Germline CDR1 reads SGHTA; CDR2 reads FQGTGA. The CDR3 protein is CASSLPGGAQYF. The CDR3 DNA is TGTGCCAGCAGCTTACCCGGAGGCGCCCAGTACTTC. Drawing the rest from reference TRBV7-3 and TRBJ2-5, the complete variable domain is GAGVSQTPSNKVTEKGKYVELRCDPISGHTALYWYRQSLGQGPEFLIYFQGTGAADDSGLPNDRFFAVRPEGSVSTLKIQRTERGDSAVYLCASSLPGGAQYFGPGTRLLVL.

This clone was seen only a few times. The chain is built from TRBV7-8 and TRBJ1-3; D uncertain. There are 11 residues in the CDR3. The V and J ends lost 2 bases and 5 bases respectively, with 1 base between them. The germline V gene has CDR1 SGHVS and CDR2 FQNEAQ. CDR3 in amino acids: CASSLRNTIYF. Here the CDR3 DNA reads TGTGCCAGCAGCTTAAGAAACACCATATATTTT.

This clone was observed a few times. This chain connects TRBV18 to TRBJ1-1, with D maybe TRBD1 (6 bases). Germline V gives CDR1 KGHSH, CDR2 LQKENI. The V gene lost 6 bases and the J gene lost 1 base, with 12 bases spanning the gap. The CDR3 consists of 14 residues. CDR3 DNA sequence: TGTGCCAGCTCGGAATTACAGGGGAACACTGAAGCTTTCTTT. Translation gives CASSELQGNTEAFF.

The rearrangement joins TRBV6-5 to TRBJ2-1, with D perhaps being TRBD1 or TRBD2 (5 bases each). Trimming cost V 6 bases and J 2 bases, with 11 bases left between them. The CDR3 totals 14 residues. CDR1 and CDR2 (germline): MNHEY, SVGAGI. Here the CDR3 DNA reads TGTGCCAGCAGGGGACCCAGGACCTACAATGAGCAGTTCTTC. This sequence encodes CASRGPRTYNEQFF.

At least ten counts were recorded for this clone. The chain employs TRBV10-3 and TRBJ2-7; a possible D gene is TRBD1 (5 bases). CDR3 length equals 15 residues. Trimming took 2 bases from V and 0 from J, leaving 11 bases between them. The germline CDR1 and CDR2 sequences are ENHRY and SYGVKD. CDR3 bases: TGTGCCATCAGTGAGCAACAGGTGCTCTCCTACGAGCAGTACTTC. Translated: CAISEQQVLSYEQYF.

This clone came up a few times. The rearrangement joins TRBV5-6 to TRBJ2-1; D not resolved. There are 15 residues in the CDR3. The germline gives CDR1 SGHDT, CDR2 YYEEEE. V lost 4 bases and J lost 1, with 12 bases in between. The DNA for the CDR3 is TGTGCCAGCAGCCTCCTCCTCCCTTCCTACAATGAGCAGTTCTTC. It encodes CASSLLLPSYNEQFF.

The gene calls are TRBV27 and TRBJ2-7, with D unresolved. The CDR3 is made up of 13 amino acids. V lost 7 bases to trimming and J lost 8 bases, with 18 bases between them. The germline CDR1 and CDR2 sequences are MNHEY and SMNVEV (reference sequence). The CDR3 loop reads CASTRPPGRQQYV. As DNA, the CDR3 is TGTGCCAGCACGAGACCACCCGGAAGGCAGCAGTACGTC.

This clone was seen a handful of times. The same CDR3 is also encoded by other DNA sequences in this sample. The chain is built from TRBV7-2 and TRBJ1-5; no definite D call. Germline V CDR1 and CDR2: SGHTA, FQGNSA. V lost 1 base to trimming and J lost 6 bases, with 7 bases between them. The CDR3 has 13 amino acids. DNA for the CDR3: TGTGCCAGCAGCTTAGATGGCGGTCAGCCCCAGCATTTT. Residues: CASSLDGGQPQHF.

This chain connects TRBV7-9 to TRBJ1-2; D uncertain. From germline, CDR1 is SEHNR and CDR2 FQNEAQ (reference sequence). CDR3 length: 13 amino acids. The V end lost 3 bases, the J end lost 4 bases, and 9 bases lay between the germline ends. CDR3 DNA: TGTGCCAGCAGCTTGGGTGAACGCTATGGCTACACCTTC. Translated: CASSLGERYGYTF. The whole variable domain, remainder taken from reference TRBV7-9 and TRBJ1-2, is DTGVSQNPRHKITKRGQNVTFRCDPISEHNRLYWYRQTLGQGPEFLTYFQNEAQLEKSRLLSDRFSAERPKGSFSTLEIQRTEQGDSAMYLCASSLGERYGYTFGSGTRLTVV.

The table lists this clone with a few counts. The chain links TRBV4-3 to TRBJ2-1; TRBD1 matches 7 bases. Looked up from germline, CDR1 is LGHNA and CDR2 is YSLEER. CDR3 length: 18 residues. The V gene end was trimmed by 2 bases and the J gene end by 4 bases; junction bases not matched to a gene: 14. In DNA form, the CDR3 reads TGCGCCAGCAGCCAAAAAGTTTCCGGGACAGCAAGATACAATGAGCAGTTCTTC. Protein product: CASSQKVSGTARYNEQFF.

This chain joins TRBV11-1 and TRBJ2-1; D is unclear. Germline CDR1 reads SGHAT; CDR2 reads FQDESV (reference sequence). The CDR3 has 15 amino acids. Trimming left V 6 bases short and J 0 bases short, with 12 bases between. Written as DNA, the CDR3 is TGTGCCAGCAGGCCCCTGGAAAGCTCCTACAATGAGCAGTTCTTC. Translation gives CASRPLESSYNEQFF.

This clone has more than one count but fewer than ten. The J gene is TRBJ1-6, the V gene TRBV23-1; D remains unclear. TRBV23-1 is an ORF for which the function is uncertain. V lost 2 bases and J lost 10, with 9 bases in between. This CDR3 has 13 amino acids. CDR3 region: CASSQPQQSPLHF. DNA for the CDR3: TGCGCCAGCAGTCAACCACAGCAGTCACCCCTCCACTTT.

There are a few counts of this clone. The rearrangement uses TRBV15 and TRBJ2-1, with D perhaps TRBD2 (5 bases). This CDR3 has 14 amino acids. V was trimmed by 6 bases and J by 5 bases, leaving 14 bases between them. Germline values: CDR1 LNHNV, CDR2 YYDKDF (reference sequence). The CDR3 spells CATREILADNEQFF. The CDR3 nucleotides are TGTGCCACCAGAGAAATTCTAGCCGACAATGAGCAGTTCTTC. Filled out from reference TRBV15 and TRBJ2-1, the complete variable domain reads DAMVIQNPRYQVTQFGKPVTLSCSQTLNHNVMYWYQQKSSQAPKLLFHYYDKDFNNEADTPDNFQSRRPNTSFCFLDIRSPGLGDTAMYLCATREILADNEQFFGPGTRLTVL.

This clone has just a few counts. CDR3: CASSVAGGKSDTQYF. In DNA form, the CDR3 reads TGTGCCAGCAGCGTAGCGGGAGGGAAGTCAGATACGCAGTATTTT. The rearrangement uses TRBV11-2 and TRBJ2-3; 11 bases agree with TRBD2. The CDR3 has 15 amino acids. Germline V gene data show CDR1 as SGHAT and CDR2 as FQNNGV. Trimming took 5 bases from V and 4 from J; bases not matched to a gene: 5.

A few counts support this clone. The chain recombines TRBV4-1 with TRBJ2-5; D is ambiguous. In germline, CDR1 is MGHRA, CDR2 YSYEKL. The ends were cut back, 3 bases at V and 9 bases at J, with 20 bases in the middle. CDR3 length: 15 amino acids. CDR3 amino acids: CASSQESTLAKAQYF. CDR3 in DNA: TGCGCCAGCAGCCAGGAATCGACCCTGGCTAAGGCCCAGTACTTC.

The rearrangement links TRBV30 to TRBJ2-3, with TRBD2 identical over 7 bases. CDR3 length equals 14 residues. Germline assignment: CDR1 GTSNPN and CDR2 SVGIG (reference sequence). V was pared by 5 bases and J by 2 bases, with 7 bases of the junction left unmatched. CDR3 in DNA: TGTGCCTGGTCTGGGGGGGTGAACACAGATACGCAGTATTTT. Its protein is CAWSGGVNTDTQYF.

CDR3 nucleotide sequence: TGTGCCAGCAGTTCTCCAGACAGGGGGAGCACTGAAGCTTTCTTT. Protein sequence: CASSSPDRGSTEAFF. The rearrangement joins TRBV27 to TRBJ1-1; 9 bases match TRBD1. CDR1 and CDR2 from the germline V gene are MNHEY and SMNVEV (reference sequence). The CDR3 is 15 amino acids. V was clipped by 4 bases and J by 4 bases; unmatched bases: 7.

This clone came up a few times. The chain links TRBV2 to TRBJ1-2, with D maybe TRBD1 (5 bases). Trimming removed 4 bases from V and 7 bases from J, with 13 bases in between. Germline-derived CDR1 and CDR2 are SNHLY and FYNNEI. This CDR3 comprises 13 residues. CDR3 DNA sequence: TGTGCCAGCAGTGTTGGGGGTACTACTGGCTACACCTTC. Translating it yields CASSVGGTTGYTF.

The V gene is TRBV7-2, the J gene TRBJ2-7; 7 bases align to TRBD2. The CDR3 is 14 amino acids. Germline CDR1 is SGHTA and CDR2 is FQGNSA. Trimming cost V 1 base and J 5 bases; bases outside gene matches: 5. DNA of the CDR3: TGTGCCAGCAGCTTAGTGGCGGGAGTGCACGAGCAGTACTTC. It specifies CASSLVAGVHEQYF.